Listed below are T cell receptor beta chains from one sample, sequenced in a study of immune cell composition in non-small cell lung cancer. Produced via immunoSEQ multiplex PCR; TCRdb's table is partial and in-frame only. The data show around 5,000 clones, with 70% to 90% seen just once and roughly 6.2% held by the top ten. The sample consisted of non-adjacent lung tissue. These receptors were collected from a human donor with non-small cell lung cancer. Some clones in this sample may be carry-over from other donors' samples. Both conserved end residues are trimmed from each CDR3. A D gene is named only where the DNA matches it firmly.

V gene,D gene,J gene,CDR3 protein
TRBV9,TRBD1,TRBJ2-3,ASSAQGRSTDTQY
TRBV2,-,TRBJ2-7,ASSITWTDYEQY
TRBV5-1,-,TRBJ1-4,ASSQTTNEKLF
TRBV28,TRBD2,TRBJ2-5,ASSLAGGPETQY
TRBV27,-,TRBJ2-1,ASSLIGNEQF
TRBV29-1,TRBD2,TRBJ2-1,SVGLATYNEQF
TRBV18,-,TRBJ1-4,ASSPDSARLEKLF
TRBV5-5,TRBD1,TRBJ1-5,ASSPLDRVKPQH
TRBV28,-,TRBJ1-1,ATLVRGTEAF
TRBV25-1,TRBD1,TRBJ2-7,ASSVEQGAYEQY
TRBV5-4,-,TRBJ1-1,ASSLAPGQPKAF
TRBV11-3,-,TRBJ2-7,ASGLAQGGPYEQY
TRBV27,-,TRBJ2-3,ASSLSGAPSTDTQY
TRBV4-1,TRBD2,TRBJ2-7,ASSQDGRDYEQY
TRBV4-3,TRBD2,TRBJ2-1,ASSQYLAGAGNEQF
TRBV29-1,-,TRBJ2-1,SVYRTSNNEQF
TRBV28,TRBD2,TRBJ2-7,ASSSPSGRVYEQY
TRBV6-1,-,TRBJ2-7,ASSVDKNYEQY
TRBV10-3,TRBD1,TRBJ1-1,AITDREIMNTEAF
TRBV28,TRBD1,TRBJ1-2,ASSPGTGVNYGYT
TRBV5-1,-,TRBJ1-3,ASSPGNSGNTIY
TRBV28,TRBD2,TRBJ2-5,ASSHRTSLVTQY
TRBV7-3,-,TRBJ1-2,ASTAFPPGYGYT
TRBV7-3,-,TRBJ2-1,ASSLTMNKNEQF
TRBV2,TRBD1,TRBJ2-3,ASIRDSTLTDTQY
TRBV10-1,TRBD2,TRBJ2-7,ASSESDCGGRSSYEQY
TRBV28,TRBD2,TRBJ2-2,AHGLAGPGTGELF
TRBV7-3,-,TRBJ2-6,ASSSQGTIGANVLT
TRBV5-8,-,TRBJ2-1,ASSPLAPTRNEQF
TRBV4-2,TRBD1,TRBJ1-4,ASSRTGTVEKLF
TRBV27,TRBD1,TRBJ1-2,ASSLGQGLGGYT
TRBV2,-,TRBJ2-5,ASEGVGETQY
TRBV9,TRBD2,TRBJ2-3,ASSPGASGGTDTQY
TRBV4-3,-,TRBJ2-7,ASSQDAGSIAEQY
TRBV21-1,-,TRBJ2-7,ASSKDRCPYEQY
TRBV10-3,TRBD1,TRBJ1-5,AISGGDRGGDQPQH
TRBV7-3,-,TRBJ1-1,ASSPYVGGNTEAF
TRBV2,-,TRBJ2-2,ASSLDYTGELF
TRBV6-1,TRBD1,TRBJ1-1,ASSNRGQRDEAF
TRBV2,TRBD1,TRBJ1-1,ASSEQTTGGTEAF
TRBV21-1,-,TRBJ2-6,ASSPRDRVYSGANVLT
TRBV4-3,TRBD2,TRBJ2-5,ASSQDGRSGLTQY
TRBV19,TRBD1,TRBJ2-3,ATTGDADTQY